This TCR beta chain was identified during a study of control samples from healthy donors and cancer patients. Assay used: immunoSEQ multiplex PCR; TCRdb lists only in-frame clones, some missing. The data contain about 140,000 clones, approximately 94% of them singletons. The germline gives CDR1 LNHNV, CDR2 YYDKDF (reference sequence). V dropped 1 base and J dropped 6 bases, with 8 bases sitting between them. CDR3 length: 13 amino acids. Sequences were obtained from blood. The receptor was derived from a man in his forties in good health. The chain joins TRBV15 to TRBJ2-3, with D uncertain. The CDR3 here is CATSRGPADTQYF. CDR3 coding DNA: TGTGCCACCAGCAGAGGTCCCGCCGATACGCAGTATTTT.